These 12 T cell receptor beta chains originate from one sample sequenced in a study of neurological immune-mediated disorders. One entry per CDR3 protein, called by TCRdb with MiXCR from the 5' RACE reads. The sample records 55,000 to 85,000 distinct CDR3 sequences, 2.5% to 4% being singletons. Sequencing was performed on PBMCs. The receptors originated from a woman aged 45-59 years with multiple sclerosis.

V gene TRBV14 combines with J gene TRBJ2-1; 7 bases align to TRBD1. In germline, CDR1 is SGHDN, CDR2 FVKESK. Germline trimming cut 1 base from V and 9 bases from J; bases unmatched to any gene: 9. The CDR3 sequence is 15 residues long. CDR3 protein: CASSQGSHRGVEQFF. In nucleotides, the CDR3 is TGTGCCAGCAGCCAAGGGTCCCACAGGGGTGTTGAGCAGTTCTTC.

J is TRBJ2-1 and V is TRBV18, with D perhaps being TRBD1 or TRBD2 (7 bases each). CDR3 length: 16 residues. Trimming pared 6 bases from V and 7 bases from J, leaving 22 bases between. Germline V gene sequence: CDR1 KGHSH, CDR2 LQKENI. CDR3: CASSPKGGTERNEQFF. DNA for the CDR3: TGTGCCAGCTCCCCCAAGGGGGGGACAGAGAGGAATGAGCAGTTCTTC. The full variable domain, in which reference TRBV18 and TRBJ2-1 provide the parts outside the CDR3, is NAGVMQNPRHLVRRRGQEARLRCSPMKGHSHVYWYRQLPEEGLKFMVYLQKENIIDESGMPKERFSAEFPKEGPSILRIQQVVRGDSAAYFCASSPKGGTERNEQFFGPGTRLTVL.

This clonotype was counted at least ten times. The CDR3 nucleotides are TGCAGCGTTGAAGTGTATGGCAGCAACACTGAAGCTTTCTTT. Translating gives CSVEVYGSNTEAFF. This chain joins TRBV29-1 and TRBJ1-1; D unresolved. The CDR3 totals 14 residues. V lost 1 base, J lost 2 bases, and 11 bases lay in between. CDR1 is SQVTM and CDR2 is ANQGSEA in the germline V gene.

This chain links TRBV7-2 with TRBJ1-2; D is perhaps TRBD1 (5 bases). The germline gives CDR1 SGHTA, CDR2 FQGNSA. The CDR3 runs to 13 residues. V lost 2 bases and J lost 7, with 11 bases in between. CDR3 in amino acids: CASSLQWGGGYTF. The DNA for the CDR3 is TGTGCCAGCAGCTTACAATGGGGCGGTGGCTACACCTTC.

The table lists this clonotype with many counts. The rearrangement joins TRBV29-1 to TRBJ2-3, with 11 bases lining up with TRBD2. V trimming: 7 bases; J trimming: 2 bases; junction bases outside the gene matches: 11. Germline lookup yields CDR1 SQVTM and CDR2 ANQGSEA. CDR3 length equals 16 residues. The CDR3 sequence is CSGRGLAETATDTQYF. CDR3 DNA sequence: TGCAGCGGGCGGGGACTAGCGGAAACCGCCACAGATACGCAGTATTTT.

At least ten counts were recorded for this clonotype. The chain recombines TRBV6-1 with TRBJ1-2, with D unclear. CDR3 length: 13 amino acids. Looked up from germline, CDR1 is MNHNS and CDR2 is SASEGT. Trimming left V 3 bases short and J 4 bases short, with 9 bases between. Written as DNA, the CDR3 is TGTGCCAGCAGTGATGACCGAACCTATGGCTACACCTTC. Protein product: CASSDDRTYGYTF.

This clonotype was seen at least ten times. The rearrangement joins TRBV5-6 to TRBJ2-1, with 8 bases aligning to TRBD2. The CDR3 runs 16 residues. Germline values: CDR1 SGHDT, CDR2 YYEEEE. V gave up 4 bases and J gave up 2 bases; unmatched junction bases: 8. CDR3 amino acids: CASSRPAGETYNEQFF. CDR3 nucleotide sequence: TGTGCCAGCAGCCGACCAGCGGGAGAGACCTACAATGAGCAGTTCTTC.

This clonotype occurred many times. The V and J genes are TRBV20-1 and TRBJ2-3; D unresolved. Trimming took off 3 bases at V and 3 bases at J, with 4 bases between the two ends. The CDR3 sequence is 11 residues long. Germline V lookup: CDR1 DFQATT, CDR2 SNEGSKA (reference sequence). The chain's CDR3 is CSARGTDTQYF. CDR3 nucleotides: TGCAGTGCTAGGGGGACAGATACGCAGTATTTT.

This clonotype occurred many times. The chain carries TRBV7-8 and TRBJ2-6; no clear D gene. The V gene lost 2 bases and the J gene lost 1 base, with 6 bases spanning the gap. Germline V gives CDR1 SGHVS, CDR2 FQNEAQ. This CDR3 contains 15 residues. As DNA, the CDR3 is TGTGCCAGCAGCTTAAGGCTGTCTGGGGCCAACGTCCTGACTTTC. This gives the protein CASSLRLSGANVLTF.

This clonotype was observed many times. DNA of the CDR3: TGCAGTGCCGGACGACTAGCGTGGGAAAATAATGAGCAGTTCTTC. Protein sequence: CSAGRLAWENNEQFF. This rearrangement joins TRBV20-1 to TRBJ2-1, with 8 nucleotides matching TRBD2. Trimming removed 6 bases from V and 7 bases from J; junction bases left unmatched: 14. The CDR3 is made up of 15 amino acids. CDR1 is DFQATT and CDR2 is SNEGSKA in the germline V gene (reference sequence).

The V call is TRBV20-1, the J call TRBJ2-2; 12 bases are shared with TRBD2. Germline assignment: CDR1 DFQATT and CDR2 SNEGSKA (reference sequence). The CDR3 spans 17 residues. Unmatched junction bases numbered 12, after V lost 5 bases and J lost 5 bases. For the CDR3, the DNA is TGCAGTGCTCCCCGGACTAGCGGGGTTCGTGGGACCGGGGAGCTGTTTTTT. This codes for CSAPRTSGVRGTGELFF.

In this sample, this clonotype turned up many times. V gene TRBV11-2 combines with J gene TRBJ2-1, with 8 positions matching TRBD2. V dropped 3 bases and J dropped 5; count of bases not matched to a gene: 3. In germline, CDR1 is SGHAT, CDR2 FQNNGV. The CDR3 is 14 amino acids. DNA of the CDR3: TGTGCCAGCAGCTTTAGCGGGGCCCACAATGAGCAGTTCTTC. Its protein product is CASSFSGAHNEQFF.